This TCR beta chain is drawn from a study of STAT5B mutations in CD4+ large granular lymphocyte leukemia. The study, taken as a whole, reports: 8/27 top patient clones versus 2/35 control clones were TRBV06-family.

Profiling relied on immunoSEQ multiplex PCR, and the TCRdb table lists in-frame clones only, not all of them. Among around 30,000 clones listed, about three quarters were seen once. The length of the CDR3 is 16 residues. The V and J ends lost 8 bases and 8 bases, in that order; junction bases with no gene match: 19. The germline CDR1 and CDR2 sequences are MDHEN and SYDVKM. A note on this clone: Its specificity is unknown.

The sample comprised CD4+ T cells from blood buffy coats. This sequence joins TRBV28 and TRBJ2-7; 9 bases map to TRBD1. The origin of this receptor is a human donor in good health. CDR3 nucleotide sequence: TGTGCCAGCTCTCCGGGGGACGGGACAGGGTCCCTTAAGCAGTACGTC. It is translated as CASSPGDGTGSLKQYV.